These 15 T cell receptor beta chains originate from one sample sequenced in a study of blood T cells in healthy people across ages. Alongside a J-beta primer mix, a sample-barcoded 5' primer served in a second PCR lasting roughly 7 to 11 cycles. A single record per CDR3 protein comes from TCRdb applying MiXCR to the 5' RACE reads. The sample records roughly 1 million distinct CDR3 sequences, about 25% being singletons. This sample was also put to use in a study of T cells of mothers and their children.

The sequenced material came from blood. These receptor sequences come from a girl aged 2 to 10 in good health.

The rearrangement links TRBV15 to TRBJ2-5; 7 bases map to TRBD2. The J call may be faulty, since TRBJ2-1 better matches the DNA end. The CDR3 length is 13 residues. Germline V gene data show CDR1 as LNHNV and CDR2 as YYDKDF (reference sequence). In DNA form, the CDR3 reads TGTGCCACCAGCAGAGCGAGCGGGGATGAGCAGTTCTTC. It yields the protein CATSRASGDEQFF.

This clonotype showed up just a few times. The chain uses TRBV4-3 and TRBJ1-3; D is possibly TRBD1 (5 bases). CDR3 length: 14 amino acids. Germline V gene lookup returns CDR1 LGHNA and CDR2 YSLEER. V was trimmed by 0 bases and J by 6 bases, leaving 9 bases between them. CDR3 amino acids: CASSQEWGENTIYF. In nucleotides, the CDR3 is TGCGCCAGCAGCCAAGAATGGGGGGAAAACACCATATATTTT.

V is TRBV2 and J is TRBJ2-5; tentatively, D is TRBD1 (6 bases). The V end was cut by 2 bases, the J end by 5 bases, with 12 bases between. Germline CDR1 SNHLY, CDR2 FYNNEI. The CDR3 is 14 amino acids. DNA for the CDR3: TGTGCCAGCAGTGAATCAGGGGCGATCGAGACCCAGTACTTC. As protein: CASSESGAIETQYF.

The chain is built from TRBV12-5 and TRBJ2-4; possible D gene TRBD2, 5 bases. This CDR3 is built from 14 residues. Germline lookup yields CDR1 LGHNT and CDR2 FRNRAP. Trimming left V 3 bases short and J 5 bases short, with 11 bases between. CDR3 in DNA: TGTGCTAGTGGTTTACCGGGGTTAGAAAACATTCAGTACTTC. Its protein product is CASGLPGLENIQYF.

The J gene is TRBJ1-2, the V gene TRBV6-2 or TRBV6-3; no reliable D call. The V gene lost 3 bases and the J gene lost 7 bases, with 21 bases spanning the gap. The CDR3 is 16 amino acids. Per the germline V gene, CDR1 is MNHEY and CDR2 is SVGEGT. The CDR3 sequence: CASSYSPLSVVAGYTF. CDR3 DNA sequence: TGTGCCAGCAGTTATTCCCCACTTTCGGTGGTAGCTGGCTACACCTTC.

J is TRBJ2-3 and V is TRBV5-1, with TRBD2 matching 12 bases. Unmatched junction bases numbered 5, after V lost 6 bases and J lost 3 bases. The length of the CDR3 is 15 residues. Germline-derived CDR1 and CDR2 are SGHRS and YFSETQ. The DNA of the CDR3 is TGCGCCAGCACTAGCGGGAGGGCCTTAACAGATACGCAGTATTTT. This encodes CASTSGRALTDTQYF.

The chain has TRBV10-3 and TRBJ2-1; 8 positions match TRBD1. The DNA end favors TRBJ2-7, so the J call may be wrong. The CDR3 spans 13 residues. CDR1 and CDR2 from the germline V gene are ENHRY and SYGVKD. CDR3 sequence reads: CAISLQGGDEQYF. In nucleotides, the CDR3 is TGTGCCATCAGTCTACAGGGGGGCGATGAGCAGTACTTC.

The gene calls are TRBV21-1 and TRBJ2-3; TRBD1 is taken as the D call from the table, unchecked against the DNA. TRBV21-1 is an annotated pseudogene. This CDR3 is built from 13 residues. CDR3 region: CASSSTGWGSQYF. DNA for the CDR3: TGTGCCAGCAGCTCGACAGGTTGGGGCTCGCAGTATTTT.

This clonotype has only a few counts. The V call is TRBV3-1, the J call TRBJ1-2; D not certain. The CDR3 sequence is 15 residues long. The germline CDR1 and CDR2 sequences are LGHDT and YNNKEL (reference sequence). Trimming removed 0 bases at V and 3 bases at J, with 11 bases between. In DNA, the CDR3 is TGTGCCAGCAGCCAAGAAGGCAACGCATACTATGGCTACACCTTC. Its translation: CASSQEGNAYYGYTF.

The rearrangement joins TRBV7-3 to TRBJ1-1; D unresolved. CDR1 SGHTA and CDR2 FQGTGA come from the germline V gene. The CDR3 runs 13 residues. The V end lost 6 bases, the J end lost 0 bases, and 8 bases lay between the germline ends. In DNA form, the CDR3 reads TGTGCCAGCAGGGGTTCCGTGAACACTGAAGCTTTCTTT. Encoded protein: CASRGSVNTEAFF.

The chain uses TRBV4-3 and TRBJ2-7, with D unresolved. Germline-derived CDR1 and CDR2 are LGHNA and YSLEER. Trimming took 0 bases from V and 9 from J, leaving 9 bases between them. The CDR3 extends over 12 amino acids. DNA of the CDR3: TGCGCCAGCAGCCAAGATATAGGGCCGCAGTACTTC. Its translation is CASSQDIGPQYF.

This clonotype showed up just once. A junction end diverges from the germline sequence, so it may reflect a read error. CDR3 DNA sequence: TGTGCCAGCAGTGACAGGGTCAATGAGCCCCAGCATTTT. Its translation is CASSDRVNEPQHF. The chain has TRBV2 and TRBJ1-5, with TRBD1 as a possible D gene (5 bases). This CDR3 contains 13 residues. Germline CDR1 SNHLY, CDR2 FYNNEI.

The chain links TRBV27 to TRBJ2-1; 10 bases agree with TRBD2. Germline loops: CDR1 MNHEY, CDR2 SMNVEV (reference sequence). The CDR3 consists of 13 residues. V lost 0 bases and J lost 15; bases outside the gene matches: 5. The CDR3 region is CASSLSGGTSVFF. The CDR3 coding sequence is TGTGCCAGCAGTTTATCCGGGGGGACTAGCGTGTTCTTC.

This clonotype was found a few times. V usage is TRBV20-1 and J usage is TRBJ2-5; TRBD2 agrees at 7 bases. With V trimmed by 2 bases and J by 5 bases, 8 bases remained unmatched. The germline CDR1 and CDR2 sequences are DFQATT and SNEGSKA (reference sequence). CDR3 length equals 14 residues. This CDR3 reads CSARFLRELETQYF. The CDR3 DNA is TGCAGTGCTAGATTTTTGCGGGAGTTGGAGACCCAGTACTTC.

This chain links TRBV28 with TRBJ2-1; possible D gene TRBD2, 5 bases. Between the trimmed V and J ends, which lost 3 bases and 10 bases, there was a span of 13 bases. CDR1 MDHEN and CDR2 SYDVKM come from the germline V gene. The CDR3 is 13 residues long. DNA of the CDR3: TGTGCCAGCAGTTTCCCGGGATTACCAGAGCAGTTCTTC. Protein sequence: CASSFPGLPEQFF.